This record concerns one T cell receptor (beta chain) sequence. The CDR3 has 17 residues. CDR1 is SGHNT and CDR2 is YYREEE in the germline V gene (reference sequence). Trimming took off 1 base at V and 9 bases at J, with 23 bases between the two ends. Time point denoted: inflamed ileum from the surgical specimen. The sample is drawn from a study of T cell repertoires in ileal Crohn's disease. Across the whole study: At surgery, 30% to 35% of patients smoked, with median disease duration about eight years. About half received postoperative treatment, about a dozen with thiopurines and around 17 anti-TNF. Each sample's TCRB immunosequencing used around 0.5 micrograms of biopsy DNA.

Generated by immunoSEQ multiplex PCR, the TCRdb table keeps only in-frame clones and is missing some. The sample includes some 2,900 clones, about 76% of them seen just once. The sequence was obtained from an adult with Crohn's disease. The rearrangement uses TRBV5-4 and TRBJ1-5; a weak D match, TRBD1 (6 bases). The sequencing sample was made of ileal tissue. For the CDR3, the DNA is TGTGCCAGCAGCTTGACGACCTTTTGGGGGCAGGCGATGCCCCAGCATTTT. It yields the protein CASSLTTFWGQAMPQHF.